This TCR beta chain was captured in a study of OX40 agonist ivuxolimab in advanced cancers. The cohort excluded patients with autoimmune disease history or systemic immunosuppression. Sampling times: baseline, cycle 4 day 1, cycle 7 day 1. General study findings and limits: Expanded clones were, on average, more numerous in CD8+ T cells than in CD4+. CD4+ and CD8+ T cells in blood underwent clonal expansion by week 6 at 0.1 to 3.0 mg/kg.

Using immunoSEQ multiplex PCR, the repertoire was profiled, and TCRdb retains in-frame clones only, with some absent. The sample lists over 45,000 clones, 83% occurring once. A note on this clone: Its specificity is unknown.

There are 16 residues in the CDR3. The V end lost 0 bases, the J end lost 1 base, and 9 bases lay between the germline ends. Germline V gene sequence: CDR1 LNHNV, CDR2 YYDKDF (reference sequence). The chain carries TRBV15 and TRBJ2-2; a possible D gene is TRBD2 (6 bases). The sequence derives from an adult with an advanced solid tumor such as melanoma, head and neck, liver or kidney cancer. The sample in question was CD4+ or CD8+ T cells sorted from blood, obtained in a trial of the OX40 agonist ivuxolimab. CDR3: CATSRDLGGNTGELFF. Here the CDR3 DNA reads TGTGCCACCAGCAGAGATCTGGGGGGGAACACCGGGGAGCTGTTTTTT.